These 17 T cell receptor beta chains originate from one sample sequenced in a study of blood T cell repertoires in COVID-19 (dated by TCRdb to 2018 to 2021). Library preparation used the immunoSEQ multiplex PCR assay. In its TCRdb copy, this immuneACCESS table keeps in-frame sequences only and misses some clones. Where compared with another copy, unresolved V genes explain less than half of these, and the others have no known cause. The sample records 110,000 to 150,000 clones, about 83% of which are singletons. 3.5% to 5.5% of the sample rests with the top ten. The sequenced sample consisted of peripheral blood. These receptors all come from a woman aged 40 to 50 with acute or convalescent COVID-19.

The chain carries TRBV7-3 and TRBJ1-3; TRBD1 aligns across 10 bases. The CDR3 sequence is 21 residues long. The V gene end was trimmed by 0 bases and the J gene end by 11 bases; junction bases not matched to a gene: 25. Looked up from germline, CDR1 is SGHTA and CDR2 is FQGTGA. The CDR3, as DNA: TGTGCCAGCAGCTTAACAAAAAACGGAGAGACAGGGGGCAGGTTTAAATGCTCCATATATTTT. Its protein is CASSLTKNGETGGRFKCSIYF.

The rearrangement joins TRBV5-1 to TRBJ1-5, with TRBD1 as a possible D gene (5 bases). V lost 4 bases and J lost 3, with 11 bases in between. In germline, CDR1 is SGHRS, CDR2 YFSETQ. There are 14 residues in the CDR3. The CDR3 here is CASSPSGNNQPQHF. The CDR3 DNA follows: TGCGCCAGCAGCCCCTCAGGGAACAATCAGCCCCAGCATTTT.

The chain recombines TRBV4-2 with TRBJ1-4, with D possibly being TRBD1 (5 bases). Looked up from germline, CDR1 is LGHNA and CDR2 is YNFKEQ. This CDR3 comprises 16 residues. Trimming left V 4 bases short and J 1 base short, with 13 bases between. CDR3 residues: CASSLTLQETNEKLFF. Written as DNA, the CDR3 is TGTGCCAGCAGCCTGACCTTACAGGAAACTAATGAAAAACTGTTTTTT.

The J gene is TRBJ2-3, the V gene TRBV5-4; maybe TRBD2 (7 bases). The CDR3 length is 15 residues. Trimming stripped 5 bases from V and 4 bases from J, with 17 bases between. Germline values: CDR1 SGHNT, CDR2 YYREEE (reference sequence). The CDR3 reads CASSSSGGRADTQYF. Here the CDR3 DNA reads TGTGCCAGCAGTTCCTCGGGGGGCAGGGCAGATACGCAGTATTTT. Based on the CDR3 plus reference TRBV5-4 and TRBJ2-3, the full variable domain is ETGVTQSPTHLIKTRGQQVTLRCSSQSGHNTVSWYQQALGQGPQFIFQYYREEENGRGNFPPRFSGLQFPNYSSELNVNALELDDSALYLCASSSSGGRADTQYFGPGTRLTVL.

The chain employs TRBV24-1 and TRBJ2-1; D is possibly TRBD1 (5 bases). CDR3 length: 15 amino acids. With 2 bases removed from V and 4 bases from J, the gap between germline ends came to 11 bases. The germline V gene has CDR1 KGHDR and CDR2 SFDVKD. CDR3: CATSDSSTEYNEQFF. The CDR3 DNA is TGTGCCACCAGTGATTCGTCGACAGAATACAATGAGCAGTTCTTC.

This sequence joins TRBV27 and TRBJ2-1; TRBD2 agrees at 10 bases. CDR1 is MNHEY, CDR2 SMNVEV, per germline (reference sequence). The CDR3 length is 17 residues. J lost 4 bases, V lost 1 base, and 7 bases had no gene match. The CDR3 nucleotides are TGTGCCAGCAGTTTATTCAGCGGGGGGGCCTCTTACAATGAGCAGTTCTTC. It encodes CASSLFSGGASYNEQFF.

The rearrangement uses TRBV29-1 and TRBJ2-7; 7 bases fit TRBD1. After removal of 7 bases from V and 0 bases from J, the junction contained 6 bases not matched to a gene. The CDR3 length is 13 residues. Looked up from germline, CDR1 is SQVTM and CDR2 is ANQGSEA. CDR3 sequence: CSAGQSSSYEQYF. CDR3 DNA: TGCAGCGCGGGACAGTCCAGCTCCTACGAGCAGTACTTC.

The rearrangement joins TRBV4-2 to TRBJ1-2; 9 nucleotides agree with TRBD1. V was pared by 4 bases and J by 4 bases, with 7 bases of the junction left unmatched. Germline values: CDR1 LGHNA, CDR2 YNFKEQ. This CDR3 is 15 amino acids long. In nucleotides, the CDR3 is TGTGCCAGCAGCCCCCGGGACAGGGATGGCTATGGCTACACCTTC. It encodes CASSPRDRDGYGYTF.

The chain carries TRBV19 and TRBJ1-1; a weak D match, TRBD1 (6 bases). The CDR3 extends over 12 amino acids. V gave up 3 bases and J gave up 8 bases, with 10 bases separating them. CDR1 and CDR2 from the germline V gene are LNHDA and SQIVND (reference sequence). This chain's CDR3 is CASSIGTLEAFF. In DNA form, the CDR3 reads TGTGCCAGTAGTATCGGGACATTGGAAGCTTTCTTT.

The gene calls are TRBV6-1 and TRBJ2-6; possible D gene TRBD1, 6 bases. CDR1 is MNHNS, CDR2 SASEGT, per germline. The CDR3 runs 18 residues. Trimming took 2 bases from V and 1 from J, leaving 15 bases between them. The CDR3 coding sequence is TGTGCCAGCAGTGAACCGGACAGTACGGCGTCTGGGGCCAACGTCCTGACTTTC. Encoded protein: CASSEPDSTASGANVLTF.

This clone was counted once. The junction does not match germline at one end; this may be a read error. The CDR3 DNA reads TGTGCCAGCAGCTTGGAGGGGATCGGCTCCTTC. Translating gives CASSLEGIGSF. This sequence joins TRBV5-5 and TRBJ1-2; D may be TRBD1 (5 bases). The CDR3 spans 11 residues. Germline V gene lookup returns CDR1 SGHKS and CDR2 YYEKEE (reference sequence).

The gene calls are TRBV30 and TRBJ1-4; D remains ambiguous. The CDR3 length is 12 residues. V gave up 3 bases and J gave up 8 bases, with 10 bases separating them. From germline, CDR1 is GTSNPN and CDR2 SVGIG (reference sequence). The CDR3 loop reads CAWSEGGEKLFF. In DNA, the CDR3 is TGTGCCTGGAGCGAGGGAGGCGAAAAACTGTTTTTT.

This sequence joins TRBV5-6 and TRBJ1-2; D gene uncertain. The CDR3 consists of 15 residues. V shed 3 bases and J shed 4 bases, with 16 bases lying between them. Germline loops: CDR1 SGHDT, CDR2 YYEEEE. CDR3 nucleotide sequence: TGTGCCAGCAGCTCCGGACTCGCCCACTTCTATGGCTACACCTTC. This encodes CASSSGLAHFYGYTF. The entire variable domain, with the rest obtained from reference TRBV5-6 and TRBJ1-2, is as follows: DAGVTQSPTHLIKTRGQQVTLRCSPKSGHDTVSWYQQALGQGPQFIFQYYEEEERQRGNFPDRFSGHQFPNYSSELNVNALLLGDSALYLCASSSGLAHFYGYTFGSGTRLTVV.

The CDR3 sequence is CASNRQGAAGGANVLTF. As DNA, the CDR3 is TGTGCCAGCAACCGACAGGGGGCCGCGGGAGGGGCCAACGTCCTGACTTTC. The genes are TRBV2 and TRBJ2-6; 10 bases map to TRBD1. The CDR3 covers 17 residues. V gave up 7 bases and J gave up 4 bases; unmatched junction bases: 10. Germline CDR1 and CDR2: SNHLY and FYNNEI.

This clone has only one observation. This sequence joins TRBV6-6 and TRBJ1-3, with 8 bases fitting TRBD1. This CDR3 is built from 16 residues. V lost 4 bases to trimming and J lost 8 bases; unmatched junction nucleotides: 13. The germline V gene encodes CDR1 MNHNY and CDR2 SVGAGI (reference sequence). The CDR3 DNA is TGTGCCAGCAGTTTTCAGGGGGCTCTAAACAGGGACACCATATATTTT. It specifies CASSFQGALNRDTIYF.

This chain links TRBV9 with TRBJ2-2; 9 nucleotides align to TRBD1. Germline loops: CDR1 SGDLS, CDR2 YYNGEE. J gave up 3 bases and V 2 bases, and 5 bases lay outside the gene matches. This CDR3 is 16 amino acids long. CDR3 bases: TGTGCCAGCAGCGTCACAGGGGGCGCGGACACCGGGGAGCTGTTTTTT. Translated, it gives CASSVTGGADTGELFF.

This clone appeared a single time. The chain combines TRBV6-1 with TRBJ2-3; possible D gene TRBD2, 6 bases. V lost 3 bases, J lost 0 bases, and 10 bases lay in between. The CDR3 totals 15 residues. The V gene's germline CDR1 is MNHNS and CDR2 SASEGT. CDR3 sequence (DNA): TGTGCCAGCAGTGATGGGAGGCTTAGCACAGATACGCAGTATTTT. This encodes CASSDGRLSTDTQYF.